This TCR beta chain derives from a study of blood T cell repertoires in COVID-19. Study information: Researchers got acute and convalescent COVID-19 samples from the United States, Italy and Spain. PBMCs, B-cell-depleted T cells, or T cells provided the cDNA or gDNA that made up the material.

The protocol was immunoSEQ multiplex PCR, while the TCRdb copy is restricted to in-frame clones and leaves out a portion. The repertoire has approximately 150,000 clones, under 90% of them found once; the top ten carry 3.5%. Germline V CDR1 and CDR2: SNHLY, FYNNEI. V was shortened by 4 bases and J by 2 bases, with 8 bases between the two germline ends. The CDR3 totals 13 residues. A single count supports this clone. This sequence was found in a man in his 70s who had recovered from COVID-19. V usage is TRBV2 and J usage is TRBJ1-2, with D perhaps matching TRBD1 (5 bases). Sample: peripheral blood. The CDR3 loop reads CASSGGKNYGYTF. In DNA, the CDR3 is TGTGCCAGCAGTGGGGGCAAGAACTATGGCTACACCTTC.